This T cell receptor beta chain was recovered during a study of technical replicates of blood from a handful of donors. V lost 1 base and J 6 bases, leaving 10 bases between the germline ends. Germline CDR1 MGHRA, CDR2 YSYEKL. This CDR3 has 14 amino acids. Some clones are missing from TCRdb's copy, which holds only in-frame ones; the method was immunoSEQ multiplex PCR. The sample records about 86,000 clones, just over 95% being singletons. Sequenced input: T cells isolated from PBMCs. This TCR came from a human donor in good health. V usage is TRBV4-1 and J usage is TRBJ2-1, with D possibly being TRBD1 (6 bases). CDR3 residues: CASSQVGALNEQFF. The CDR3 DNA sequence: TGCGCCAGCAGCCAAGTGGGGGCCCTCAATGAGCAGTTCTTC.